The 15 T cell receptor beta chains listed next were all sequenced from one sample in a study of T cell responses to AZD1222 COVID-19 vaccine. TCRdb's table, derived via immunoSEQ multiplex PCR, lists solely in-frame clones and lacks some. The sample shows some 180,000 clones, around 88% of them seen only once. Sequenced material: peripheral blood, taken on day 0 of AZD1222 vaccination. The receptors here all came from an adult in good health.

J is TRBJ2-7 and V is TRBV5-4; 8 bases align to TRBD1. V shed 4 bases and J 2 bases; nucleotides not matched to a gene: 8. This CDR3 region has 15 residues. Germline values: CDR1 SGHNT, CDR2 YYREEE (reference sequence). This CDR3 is CASSPGTGAAYEQYF. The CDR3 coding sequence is TGTGCCAGCAGCCCCGGGACAGGAGCAGCCTACGAGCAGTACTTC.

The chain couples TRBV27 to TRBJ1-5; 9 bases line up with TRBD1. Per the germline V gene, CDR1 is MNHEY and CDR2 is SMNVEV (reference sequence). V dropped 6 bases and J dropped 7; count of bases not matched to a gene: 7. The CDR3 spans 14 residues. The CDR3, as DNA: TGTGCCAGCAGGATCACAGGGGGCAGGCAGCCCCAGCATTTT. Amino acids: CASRITGGRQPQHF.

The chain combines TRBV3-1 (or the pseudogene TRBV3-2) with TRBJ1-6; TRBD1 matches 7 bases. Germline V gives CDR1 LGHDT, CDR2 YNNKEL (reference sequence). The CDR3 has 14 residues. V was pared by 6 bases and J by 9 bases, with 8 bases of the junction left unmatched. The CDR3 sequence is CASRPQGLSSPLHF. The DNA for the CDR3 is TGTGCCAGCAGGCCACAGGGGTTAAGTTCACCCCTCCACTTT.

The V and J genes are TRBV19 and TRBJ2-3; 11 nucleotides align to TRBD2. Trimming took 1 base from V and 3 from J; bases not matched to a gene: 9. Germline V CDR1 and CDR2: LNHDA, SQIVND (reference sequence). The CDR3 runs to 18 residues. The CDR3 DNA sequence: TGTGCCAGTAGTATAGGTTGGCTAGCGGGAGGAGGGACAGATACGCAGTATTTT. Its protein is CASSIGWLAGGGTDTQYF.

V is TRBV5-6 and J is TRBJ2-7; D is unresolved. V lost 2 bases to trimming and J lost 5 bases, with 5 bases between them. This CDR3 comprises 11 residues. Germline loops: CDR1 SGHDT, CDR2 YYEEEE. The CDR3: CASSFRDEQYF. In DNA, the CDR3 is TGTGCCAGCAGCTTCCGGGACGAGCAGTACTTC.

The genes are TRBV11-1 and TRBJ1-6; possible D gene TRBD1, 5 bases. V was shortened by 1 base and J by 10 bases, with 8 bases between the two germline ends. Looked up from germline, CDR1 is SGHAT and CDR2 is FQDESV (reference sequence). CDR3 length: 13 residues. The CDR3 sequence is CASSLERGSPLHF. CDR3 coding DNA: TGTGCCAGCAGCTTAGAGAGGGGCTCACCCCTCCACTTT. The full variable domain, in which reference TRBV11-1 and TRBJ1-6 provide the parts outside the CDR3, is EAEVAQSPRYKITEKSQAVAFWCDPISGHATLYWYRQILGQGPELLVQFQDESVVDDSQLPKDRFSAERLKGVDSTLKIQPAELGDSAMYLCASSLERGSPLHFGNGTRLTVT.

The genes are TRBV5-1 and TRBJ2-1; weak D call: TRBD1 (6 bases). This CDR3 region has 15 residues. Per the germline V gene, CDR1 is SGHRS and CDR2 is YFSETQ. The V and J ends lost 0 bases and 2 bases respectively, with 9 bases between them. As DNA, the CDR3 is TGCGCCAGCAGCTTGGGACAGGTAGCCTACAATGAGCAGTTCTTC. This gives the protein CASSLGQVAYNEQFF.

The CDR3 protein is CASSSLAVHHEQYF. The CDR3 coding sequence is TGTGCCAGCAGCTCCCTAGCGGTCCACCACGAGCAGTACTTC. The rearrangement joins TRBV7-2 to TRBJ2-7; 7 bases agree with TRBD2. The V and J ends lost 4 bases and 5 bases, in that order; junction bases with no gene match: 8. This CDR3 is 14 amino acids long. Germline CDR1 SGHTA, CDR2 FQGNSA.

CDR3 protein: CASSMTGYRQETQYF. CDR3 nucleotides: TGCGCCAGCAGCATGACAGGCTACCGCCAAGAGACCCAGTACTTC. The chain links TRBV5-1 to TRBJ2-5; a weak D match, TRBD1 (6 bases). The CDR3 spans 15 residues. Germline CDR1 SGHRS, CDR2 YFSETQ. Trimming took off 4 bases at V and 1 base at J, with 14 bases between the two ends.

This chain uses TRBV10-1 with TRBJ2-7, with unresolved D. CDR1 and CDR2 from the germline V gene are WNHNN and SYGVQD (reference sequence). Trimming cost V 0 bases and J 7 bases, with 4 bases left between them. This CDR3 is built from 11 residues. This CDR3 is CASSESGEQYF. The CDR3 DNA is TGCGCCAGCAGTGAGTCGGGGGAGCAGTACTTC.

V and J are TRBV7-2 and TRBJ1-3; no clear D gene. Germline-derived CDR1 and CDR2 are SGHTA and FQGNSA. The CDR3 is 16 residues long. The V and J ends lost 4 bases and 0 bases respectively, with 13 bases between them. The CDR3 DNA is TGTGCCAGCAGCTCCGTGACGCTTCTCTCTGGAAACACCATATATTTT. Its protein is CASSSVTLLSGNTIYF.

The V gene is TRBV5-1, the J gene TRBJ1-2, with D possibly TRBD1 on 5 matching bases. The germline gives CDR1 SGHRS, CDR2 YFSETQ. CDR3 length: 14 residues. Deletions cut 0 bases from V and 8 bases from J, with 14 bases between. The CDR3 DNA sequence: TGCGCCAGCAGCTTGGCCCCGGGGGGGAGAGGCTACACCTTC. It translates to CASSLAPGGRGYTF.

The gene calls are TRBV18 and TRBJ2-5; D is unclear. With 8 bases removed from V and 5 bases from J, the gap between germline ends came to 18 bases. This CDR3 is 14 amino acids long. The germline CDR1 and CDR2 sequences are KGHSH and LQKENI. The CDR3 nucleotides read TGTGCCAGCATCACCGCAGGTGGTAGGGAGACCCAGTACTTC. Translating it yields CASITAGGRETQYF.

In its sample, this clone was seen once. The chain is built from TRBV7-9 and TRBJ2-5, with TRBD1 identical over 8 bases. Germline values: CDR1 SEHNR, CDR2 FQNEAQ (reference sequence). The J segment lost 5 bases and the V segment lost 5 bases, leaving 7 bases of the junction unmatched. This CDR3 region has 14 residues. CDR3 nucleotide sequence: TGTGCCAGCAGCCCAGGACAGGGCGATGAGACCCAGTACTTC. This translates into CASSPGQGDETQYF.

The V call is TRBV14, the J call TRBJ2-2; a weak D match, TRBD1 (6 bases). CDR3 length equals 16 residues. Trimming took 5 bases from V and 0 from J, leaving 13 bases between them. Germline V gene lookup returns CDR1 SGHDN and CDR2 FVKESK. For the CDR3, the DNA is TGTGCCAGCAGCGAAAGGGGGTTTGCGAACACCGGGGAGCTGTTTTTT. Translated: CASSERGFANTGELFF.